Described below is a single T cell receptor (beta chain) sequence and its context. This sample was taken from a study of T cells after yellow fever vaccination. The germline gives CDR1 MGHRA, CDR2 YSYEKL. This CDR3 comprises 11 residues. V was clipped by 1 base and J by 11 bases, with 8 bases between them. Study-wide results and caveats: A minor fraction of clonotypes spanned both CD4 and CD8 compartments.

Template switching with 5'RACE generated the TCR cDNA and added a universal primer site and UMIs. TCRdb re-called the 5' RACE reads with MiXCR, one entry per CDR3 protein. The table lists approximately 96,000 distinct CDR3 sequences, approximately 9% of them singletons, with 16% in the top ten. The receptor was isolated from a man between 18 and 35 years old who received the YFV17D yellow fever vaccine. The sequencing here drew on CD8+ T cells not binding an NS4B(214-222) dextramer, sorted from PBMCs, taken more than 13 days after the first yellow fever vaccination. The V and J genes are TRBV4-1 and TRBJ1-1; TRBD1 is a possible D gene (5 bases). For the CDR3, the DNA is TGCGCCAGCAGCCAAGGGGGGTCGGCTTTCTTT. This translates into CASSQGGSAFF.